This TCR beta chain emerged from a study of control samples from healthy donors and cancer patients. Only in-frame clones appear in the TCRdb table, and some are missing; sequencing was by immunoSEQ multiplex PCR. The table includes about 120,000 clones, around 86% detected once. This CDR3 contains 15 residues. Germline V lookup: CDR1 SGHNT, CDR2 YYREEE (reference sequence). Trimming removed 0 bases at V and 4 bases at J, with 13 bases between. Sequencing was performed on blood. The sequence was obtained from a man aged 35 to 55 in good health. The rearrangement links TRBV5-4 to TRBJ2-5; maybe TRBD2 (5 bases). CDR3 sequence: CASSLAASRGETQYF. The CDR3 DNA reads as TGTGCCAGCAGCTTGGCAGCTAGCAGAGGAGAGACCCAGTACTTC.